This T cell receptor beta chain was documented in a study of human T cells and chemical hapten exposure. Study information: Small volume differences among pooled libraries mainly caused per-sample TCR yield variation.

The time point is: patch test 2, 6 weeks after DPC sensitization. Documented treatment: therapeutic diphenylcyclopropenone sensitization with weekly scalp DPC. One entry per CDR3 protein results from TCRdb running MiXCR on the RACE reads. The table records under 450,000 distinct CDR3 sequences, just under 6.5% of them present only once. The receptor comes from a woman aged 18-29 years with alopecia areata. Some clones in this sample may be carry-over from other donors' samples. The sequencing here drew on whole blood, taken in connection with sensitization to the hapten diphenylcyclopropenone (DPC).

CDR3 sequence reads: CSASSGEEYQPQHF. CDR3 bases: TGCAGTGCTTCCTCGGGAGAAGAATATCAGCCCCAGCATTTT. This chain uses TRBV20-1 with TRBJ1-5; D unclear. Germline assignment: CDR1 DFQATT and CDR2 SNEGSKA (reference sequence). This CDR3 region has 14 residues. Deletions cut 5 bases from V and 5 bases from J, with 16 bases between.